This T cell receptor (beta chain) emerged from a study of control samples from healthy donors and cancer patients. The CDR3 is made up of 13 amino acids. Germline-derived CDR1 and CDR2 are ENHRY and SYGVKD. V gave up 3 bases and J gave up 4 bases, with 9 bases separating them. This table comes from immunoSEQ multiplex PCR, and its TCRdb copy is limited to in-frame clones, with some not included. Of 150,000 to 200,000 clones listed, around 94% were seen once; the top ten hold approximately 1.4%. V is TRBV10-3 and J is TRBJ1-1; D might be TRBD1 (6 bases). The sequenced material came from blood. The sequence was collected from a woman aged 18-35 years in good health. CDR3 protein: CAISDRGGTEAFF. The CDR3 nucleotides are TGTGCCATCAGTGACCGAGGGGGCACTGAAGCTTTCTTT.